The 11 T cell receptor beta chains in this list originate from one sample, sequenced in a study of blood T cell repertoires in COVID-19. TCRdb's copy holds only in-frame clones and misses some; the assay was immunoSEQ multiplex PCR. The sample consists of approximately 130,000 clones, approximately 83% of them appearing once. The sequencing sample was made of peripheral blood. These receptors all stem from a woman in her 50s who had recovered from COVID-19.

Written as DNA, the CDR3 is TGTGCCAGCAGCACCGGGACAGGATACGAGCAGTACTTC. It is translated as CASSTGTGYEQYF. The J gene is TRBJ2-7, the V gene TRBV7-2, with 8 bases identical to TRBD1. Germline V lookup: CDR1 SGHTA, CDR2 FQGNSA. The trim removed 5 bases at V and 4 bases at J, leaving 4 bases unmatched. The CDR3 consists of 13 residues.

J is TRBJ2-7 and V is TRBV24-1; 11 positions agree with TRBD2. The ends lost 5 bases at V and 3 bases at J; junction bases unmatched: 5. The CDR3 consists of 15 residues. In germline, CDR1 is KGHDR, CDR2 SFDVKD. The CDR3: CATSGSGTSGYEQYF. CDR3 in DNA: TGTGCCACCAGTGGTTCGGGGACTAGCGGCTACGAGCAGTACTTC.

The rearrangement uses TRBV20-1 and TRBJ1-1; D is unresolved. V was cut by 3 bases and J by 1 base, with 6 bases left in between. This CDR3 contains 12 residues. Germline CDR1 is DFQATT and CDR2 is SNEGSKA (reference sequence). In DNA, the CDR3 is TGCAGTGCTAGTACATCGAACACTGAAGCTTTCTTT. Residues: CSASTSNTEAFF.

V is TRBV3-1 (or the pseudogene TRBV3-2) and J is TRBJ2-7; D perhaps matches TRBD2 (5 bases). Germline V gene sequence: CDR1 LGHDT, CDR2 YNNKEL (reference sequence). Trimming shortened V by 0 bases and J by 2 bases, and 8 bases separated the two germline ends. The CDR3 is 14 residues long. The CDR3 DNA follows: TGTGCCAGCAGCCAAGACGGGATAGCCTACGAGCAGTACTTC. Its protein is CASSQDGIAYEQYF.

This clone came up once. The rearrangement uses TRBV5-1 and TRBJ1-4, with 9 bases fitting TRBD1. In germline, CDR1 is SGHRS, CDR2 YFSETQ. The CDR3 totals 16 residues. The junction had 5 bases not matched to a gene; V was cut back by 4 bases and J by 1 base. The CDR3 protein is CASSPGQGLTNEKLFF. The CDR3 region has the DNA TGCGCCAGCAGCCCAGGACAGGGGTTAACTAATGAAAAACTGTTTTTT.

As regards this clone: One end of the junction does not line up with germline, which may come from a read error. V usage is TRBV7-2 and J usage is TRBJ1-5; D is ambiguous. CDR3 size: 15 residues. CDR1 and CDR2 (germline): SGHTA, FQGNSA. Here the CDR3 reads CASSPRASSDQPQHF. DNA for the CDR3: TGTGCCAGCAGCCCTAGGGCCAGTAGCGATCAGCCCCAGCATTTT. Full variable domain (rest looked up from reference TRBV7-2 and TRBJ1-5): GAGVSQSPSNKVTEKGKDVELRCDPISGHTALYWYRQSLGQGLEFLIYFQGNSAPDKSGLPSDRFSAERTGGSVSTLTIQRTQQEDSAVYLCASSPRASSDQPQHFGDGTRLSIL.

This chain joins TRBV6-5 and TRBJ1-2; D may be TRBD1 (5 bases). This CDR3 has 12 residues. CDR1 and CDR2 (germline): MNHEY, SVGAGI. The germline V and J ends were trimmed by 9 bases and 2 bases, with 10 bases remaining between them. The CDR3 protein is CASKTVNYGYTF. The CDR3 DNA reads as TGTGCCAGTAAGACAGTCAACTATGGCTACACCTTC.

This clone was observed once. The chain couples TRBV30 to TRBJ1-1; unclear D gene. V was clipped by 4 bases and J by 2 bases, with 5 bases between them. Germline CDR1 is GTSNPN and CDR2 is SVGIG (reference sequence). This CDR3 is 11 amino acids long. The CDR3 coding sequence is TGTGCCTGGACAGTAAACACTGAAGCTTTCTTT. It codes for CAWTVNTEAFF.

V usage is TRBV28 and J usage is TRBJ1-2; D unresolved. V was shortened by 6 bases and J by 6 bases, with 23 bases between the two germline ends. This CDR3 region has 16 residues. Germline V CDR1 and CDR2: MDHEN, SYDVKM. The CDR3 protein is CASRSEGEHFSHGYTF. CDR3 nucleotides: TGTGCCAGCAGAAGCGAGGGCGAGCACTTTTCTCATGGCTACACCTTC.

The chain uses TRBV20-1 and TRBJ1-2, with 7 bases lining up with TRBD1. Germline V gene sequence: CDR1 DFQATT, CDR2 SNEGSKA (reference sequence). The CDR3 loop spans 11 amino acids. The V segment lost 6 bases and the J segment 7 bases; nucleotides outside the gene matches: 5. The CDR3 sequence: CSAPTGFGYTF. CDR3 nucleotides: TGCAGTGCCCCGACAGGGTTTGGCTACACCTTC.

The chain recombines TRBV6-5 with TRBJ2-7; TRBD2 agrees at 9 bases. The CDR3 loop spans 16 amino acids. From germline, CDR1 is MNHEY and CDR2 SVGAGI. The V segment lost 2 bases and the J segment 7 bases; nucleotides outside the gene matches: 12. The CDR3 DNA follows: TGTGCCAGCAGTTACGGATGGGCGGGAGGGCCTAGTGAGCAGTACTTC. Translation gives CASSYGWAGGPSEQYF.